This T cell receptor beta chain was captured by sequencing in a study of cytomegalovirus exposure and HLA in healthy donors. Whole-study context: From HLA-typed donors, an early data release held roughly 89 million unique TCRs.

The PCR made use of 60 Vbeta and 13 Jbeta primers. Data came from immunoSEQ multiplex PCR; TCRdb stores just in-frame clones and leaves some out. Its table records approximately 120,000 clones. The study's findings and limits: Indistinguishable V segments such as TRBV6-2 and TRBV6-3 were excluded. Productive status was seen about 90% or about 30% of the time for most TCR beta V segments in an earlier analysis. Later on, an analysis showed TCR association rates differing by HLA locus, with DRB1 the most and HLA-C the fewest.

A remark on this clone: As yet, its antigen is unknown.

Trimming took off 1 base at V and 8 bases at J, with 19 bases between the two ends. Germline V gene sequence: CDR1 LGHNA, CDR2 YNFKEQ. The CDR3 covers 16 residues. The chain links TRBV4-2 to TRBJ2-3; tentatively, D is TRBD2 (6 bases). This TCR was recovered from a man aged 30 to 39 in good health and CMV-seronegative. Specimen: PBMCs. The CDR3 nucleotides are TGTGCCAGCAGCCAAGCGCAAGGGACTGGGGGTCTTACGCAGTATTTT. This gives the protein CASSQAQGTGGLTQYF.